This T cell receptor (beta chain) was identified in a study of cytomegalovirus exposure and HLA in healthy donors. CDR3 length: 11 amino acids. The germline V and J ends were trimmed by 3 bases and 5 bases, with 4 bases remaining between them. Germline CDR1 is KGHSH and CDR2 is LQKENI. TCRdb's table, derived via immunoSEQ multiplex PCR, lists solely in-frame clones and lacks some. The sample carries some 170,000 clones, about nine tenths recorded once. Material: PBMCs. The sequence was collected from a young man in good health and CMV-seropositive. J is TRBJ1-1 and V is TRBV18; D is uncertain. Written as DNA, the CDR3 is TGTGCCAGCTCACCGGGAACTGAAGCTTTCTTT. It encodes CASSPGTEAFF.